A selection of T cell receptor beta chains follows, all from one sample in a study of cytomegalovirus exposure and HLA in healthy donors. Sequencing used immunoSEQ multiplex PCR; TCRdb keeps in-frame clones, though not all of them. This sample has over 150,000 clones, with roughly 82% found just once. The sample was PBMCs. These receptors were obtained from a woman in her forties or fifties in good health and CMV-seropositive. CDR3s include the opening cysteine and the closing phenylalanine or tryptophan. D genes are given only for firm matches. Clone size is not always given. Where it is, it says once, few, many or a class for expanded clones.

cdr3_aa	cdr3_nt	clone_size	j_call	d_call	v_call
CASSVDNTEAFF	TGTGCCAGCAGTGTAGATAACACTGAAGCTTTCTTT	once	TRBJ1-1	.	TRBV2
CSGGQTNIQYF	TGCAGCGGGGGACAGACGAACATTCAGTACTTC	few	TRBJ2-4	TRBD1	TRBV29-1
CASSLGGSYNEQFF	TGTGCCAGCTCCTTGGGGGGGTCCTACAATGAGCAGTTCTTC	.	TRBJ2-1	TRBD2	TRBV18
CASSRDRPTEAFF	TGTGCCAGCAGCCGGGACAGACCCACTGAAGCTTTCTTT	once	TRBJ1-1	TRBD1	TRBV7-2
CASSATGREQYF	TGTGCCAGCAGTGCTACAGGGCGAGAGCAGTACTTC	.	TRBJ2-7	.	TRBV6-1
CASSPDRAPGELFF	TGTGCCAGCAGCCCTGACAGGGCACCCGGGGAGCTGTTTTTT	.	TRBJ2-2	TRBD1	TRBV2
CASSPQGREYNEQFF	TGTGCCAGCAGCCCCCAGGGGAGGGAATACAATGAGCAGTTCTTC	few	TRBJ2-1	.	TRBV7-3
CASSPRDRVNSPLHF	TGTGCCAGCAGTCCCCGGGACAGGGTTAATTCACCCCTCCACTTT	.	TRBJ1-6	TRBD1	TRBV6-5
CASSPPVGGGDEKLFF	TGTGCCAGCAGTCCCCCCGTCGGTGGCGGTGATGAAAAACTGTTTTTT	.	TRBJ1-4	.	TRBV6-6
CASSYMEGQRAQTF	TGTGCCAGCAGTTATATGGAGGGACAGCGGGCTCAGACCTTC	.	TRBJ1-2	TRBD1	TRBV6-5
CASSSGQGRTDTQYF	TGTGCCAGCAGTTCGGGACAGGGGCGGACAGATACGCAGTATTTT	.	TRBJ2-3	TRBD1	TRBV6-5
CASSLGVAGSTDTQYF	TGCGCCAGCAGCTTGGGAGTGGCGGGGAGCACAGATACGCAGTATTTT	.	TRBJ2-3	.	TRBV5-1
CASSTGQGLNTEAFF	TGTGCCAGCAGTACCGGACAGGGACTGAACACTGAAGCTTTCTTT	.	TRBJ1-1	TRBD1	TRBV6-5
CATSRVGGVEQYF	TGTGCCACCAGCAGAGTAGGAGGGGTCGAGCAGTACTTC	few	TRBJ2-7	.	TRBV15
CASARQGEAFF	TGTGCCAGCGCCCGGCAGGGAGAAGCTTTCTTT	.	TRBJ1-1	.	TRBV7-9
CASSDWVGGSSYEQYF	TGTGCCAGCAGTGATTGGGTGGGGGGGAGCTCCTACGAGCAGTACTTC	.	TRBJ2-7	TRBD2	TRBV6-1
CATSIPGGGTYTDTQYF	TGTGCCACCAGCATCCCAGGCGGGGGGACCTACACAGATACGCAGTATTTT	.	TRBJ2-3	TRBD2	TRBV15
CASSFGDRDAGGYTF	TGCGCCAGCAGCTTTGGGGACAGGGATGCGGGGGGCTACACCTTC	.	TRBJ1-2	TRBD1	TRBV5-1
CASSARDRVGTDTQYF	TGTGCCAGCAGCGCTAGGGACAGGGTGGGCACAGATACGCAGTATTTT	.	TRBJ2-3	TRBD1	TRBV9
CASSLWGQRGETQYF	TGCGCCAGCAGCTTGTGGGGACAGCGGGGGGAGACCCAGTACTTC	.	TRBJ2-5	.	TRBV5-1
CASSEEGEGAGYF	TGTGCCAGCAGTGAAGAGGGGGAAGGGGCCGGGTACTTC	.	TRBJ2-5	.	TRBV6-1
CASQTGVGLNTEAFF	TGCGCCAGCCAGACAGGGGTGGGTTTGAACACTGAAGCTTTCTTT	.	TRBJ1-1	TRBD1	TRBV5-1
CASSIATGLLNQPQHF	TGTGCCAGTAGTATAGCTACGGGATTACTCAATCAGCCCCAGCATTTT	few	TRBJ1-5	.	TRBV19
CASSAGPGDTIYF	TGTGCCAGCAGTGCGGGCCCGGGGGACACCATATATTTT	.	TRBJ1-3	.	TRBV2
CASSLAGKGETQYF	TGCGCCAGCAGTCTAGCGGGGAAGGGGGAGACCCAGTACTTC	once	TRBJ2-5	TRBD2	TRBV4-1
CASSWTGETNTEAFF	TGTGCCAGCTCCTGGACAGGAGAAACGAACACTGAAGCTTTCTTT	.	TRBJ1-1	TRBD1	TRBV18
CASSYGGDTEAFF	TGTGCCAGCAGTTATGGAGGGGACACTGAAGCTTTCTTT	few	TRBJ1-1	.	TRBV6-6
CASSYRQDTEAFF	TGTGCCAGCAGCTACCGACAGGACACTGAAGCTTTCTTT	few	TRBJ1-1	.	TRBV2
CASSLLWDRSSYEQYF	TGTGCCAGCAGCTTATTATGGGACAGGAGCTCCTACGAGCAGTACTTC	.	TRBJ2-7	TRBD1	TRBV11-3
CASSYGTGCQQYF	TGTGCCAGCAGTTACGGGACAGGGTGTCAGCAGTACTTC	.	TRBJ2-7	TRBD1	TRBV6-6
CASSRSSGYTF	TGTGCCAGCAGCCGTTCGAGCGGCTACACCTTC	.	TRBJ1-2	.	TRBV4-2
CASSVGQGNEKLFF	TGTGCCAGCAGCGTCGGGCAGGGTAATGAAAAACTGTTTTTT	.	TRBJ1-4	.	TRBV9
CASSLRLLNYGYTF	TGTGCCAGCAGCTTGCGGTTACTGAACTATGGCTACACCTTC	.	TRBJ1-2	.	TRBV5-5
CASRGSTVYEQYF	TGTGCCAGCAGAGGATCTACAGTCTACGAGCAGTACTTC	once	TRBJ2-7	.	TRBV27
CSARSGETQYF	TGCAGTGCTAGATCCGGAGAGACCCAGTACTTC	.	TRBJ2-5	.	TRBV20-1
CSAIGTGLNQPQHF	TGCAGCGCTATCGGGACAGGGTTGAATCAGCCCCAGCATTTT	.	TRBJ1-5	TRBD1	TRBV29-1
CASSSGQFSNQPQHF	TGCGCCAGCAGCTCGGGACAGTTTAGCAATCAGCCCCAGCATTTT	.	TRBJ1-5	TRBD1	TRBV5-1
CASSLGGAGGRGETQYF	TGTGCCAGCAGCTTAGGAGGCGCAGGGGGCAGAGGGGAGACCCAGTACTTC	.	TRBJ2-5	TRBD1	TRBV11-2
CASNPGQGAYEQYF	TGTGCCAGCAACCCGGGACAGGGGGCCTACGAGCAGTACTTC	.	TRBJ2-7	TRBD1	TRBV2
CATSRDQGSGKLFF	TGTGCCACCAGCAGAGATCAGGGGAGCGGAAAACTGTTTTTT	once	TRBJ1-4	.	TRBV15
CASSLVLATESEQYF	TGTGCCAGCAGCTTAGTCCTGGCGACTGAGAGCGAGCAGTACTTC	.	TRBJ2-7	.	TRBV7-9
CASSLAPASGGLLNF	TGTGCCAGCAGCTTGGCCCCAGCTAGCGGGGGCCTACTCAACTTC	.	TRBJ2-5	TRBD2	TRBV5-5
CASSAGTGGYEQYF	TGCGCCAGCAGTGCCGGGACAGGGGGCTACGAGCAGTACTTC	.	TRBJ2-7	TRBD1	TRBV10-1
CAWSKGYNEQFF	TGTGCCTGGAGTAAGGGGTACAATGAGCAGTTCTTC	once	TRBJ2-1	.	TRBV30
CASSLGQGGSDTQYF	TGTGCCAGCAGTTTGGGACAGGGAGGCTCAGATACGCAGTATTTT	.	TRBJ2-3	TRBD1	TRBV6-6
CASSAGRVNSYEQYF	TGTGCCAGCAGTGCGGGGAGGGTAAACTCCTACGAGCAGTACTTC	few	TRBJ2-7	TRBD2	TRBV2